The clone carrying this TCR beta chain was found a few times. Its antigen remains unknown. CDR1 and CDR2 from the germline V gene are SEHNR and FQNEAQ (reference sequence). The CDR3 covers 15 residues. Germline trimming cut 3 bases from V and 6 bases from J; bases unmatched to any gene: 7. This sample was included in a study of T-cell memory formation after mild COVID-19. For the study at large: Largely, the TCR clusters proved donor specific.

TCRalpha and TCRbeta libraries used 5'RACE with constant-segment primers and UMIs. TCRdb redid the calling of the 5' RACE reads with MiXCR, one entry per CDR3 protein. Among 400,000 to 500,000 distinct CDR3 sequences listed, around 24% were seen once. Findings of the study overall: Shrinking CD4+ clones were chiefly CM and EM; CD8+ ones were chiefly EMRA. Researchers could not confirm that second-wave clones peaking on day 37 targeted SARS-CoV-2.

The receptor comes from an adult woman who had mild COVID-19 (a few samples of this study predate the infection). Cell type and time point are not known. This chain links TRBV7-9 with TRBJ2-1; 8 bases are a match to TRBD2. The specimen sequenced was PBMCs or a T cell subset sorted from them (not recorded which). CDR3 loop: CASSFAGTSRNEQFF. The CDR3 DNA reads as TGTGCCAGCAGCTTCGCCGGGACTAGTCGCAATGAGCAGTTCTTC.